This TCR beta chain appears in the sequencing data of a study of patients and donors after allogeneic stem cell transplantation. Using its own MiXCR run on the RT-PCR reads, TCRdb lists one record per CDR3 protein. The data hold 920,000 or so distinct CDR3 sequences, with more than 15% observed a single time. Trimming stripped 4 bases from V and 1 base from J, with 10 bases between. CDR1 is SEHNR, CDR2 FQNEAQ, per germline (reference sequence). CDR3 size: 14 residues. The chain is built from TRBV7-9 and TRBJ2-5; unclear D gene. The clonotype was recovered from a human donor who was either an allogeneic HSCT recipient or a stem cell or donor lymphocyte infusion donor (not recorded which). It is not recorded whose cells these are; they may come from a transplant donor. The sample was blood, either unsorted or a sorted T cell fraction (not recorded which). The CDR3 region has the DNA TGTGCCAGCAGCTCAGCCAGGAGCCAAGAGACCCAGTACTTC. Its translation is CASSSARSQETQYF.